The 14 T cell receptor beta chains below were found in one sample sequenced in a study of T-cell reconstitution after alpha-beta-depleted transplantation in children. Unique molecular identifiers were used to barcode this TCRbeta library. Using its own MiXCR run on the PCR reads, TCRdb lists one record per CDR3 protein. The sample yields about 980,000 distinct CDR3 sequences, less than 30% seen once. The sample was PBMCs, mostly from graft donor cells, taken 360 days after TCRalphabeta/CD19-depleted stem cell transplant. The receptors here all came from a boy in the first two years of life who had a stem cell transplant for SCID, so the T cells may come from the graft donor.

This clonotype turned up a few times. This rearrangement joins TRBV12-3 or TRBV12-4 to TRBJ2-5, with 9 nucleotides matching TRBD2. This CDR3 spans 14 amino acids. Trimming at V came to 3 bases and at J to 5 bases, leaving 4 bases not matched to a gene. CDR3 nucleotide sequence: TGTGCCAGCAGTTTTCGCGGGGGGGTGGAGACCCAGTACTTC. Protein sequence: CASSFRGGVETQYF.

The rearrangement links TRBV20-1 to TRBJ2-2, with TRBD2 as a possible D gene (6 bases). Germline V lookup: CDR1 DFQATT, CDR2 SNEGSKA (reference sequence). V was clipped by 6 bases and J by 4 bases, with 15 bases between them. The CDR3 has 14 residues. CDR3: CSAGPGVGTGELFF. CDR3 coding DNA: TGCAGTGCGGGACCGGGAGTCGGCACCGGGGAGCTGTTTTTT.

This clonotype showed up just a few times. V gene TRBV19 combines with J gene TRBJ1-5; D uncertain. The ends were cut back, 6 bases at V and 4 bases at J, with 13 bases in the middle. Per the germline V gene, CDR1 is LNHDA and CDR2 is SQIVND (reference sequence). The CDR3 is 14 amino acids. The CDR3 region is CASSLSPRNQPQHF. The DNA of the CDR3 is TGTGCCAGTAGCCTGTCCCCGAGGAATCAGCCCCAGCATTTT. Full variable domain (missing parts from reference TRBV19 and TRBJ1-5): DGGITQSPKYLFRKEGQNVTLSCEQNLNHDAMYWYRQDPGQGLRLIYYSQIVNDFQKGDIAEGYSVSREKKESFPLTVTSAQKNPTAFYLCASSLSPRNQPQHFGDGTRLSIL.

CDR3 amino acids: CASSVDPGTTYEQYF. The DNA of the CDR3 is TGTGCCAGCAGCGTAGACCCGGGGACCACCTACGAGCAGTACTTC. The V gene is TRBV9, the J gene TRBJ2-7; D assignment may be TRBD1 or TRBD2 (5 bases each). Germline V CDR1 and CDR2: SGDLS, YYNGEE. CDR3 size: 15 residues. Trimming took off 0 bases at V and 2 bases at J, with 12 bases between the two ends.

In this sample, this clonotype turned up a few times. The chain uses TRBV20-1 and TRBJ2-7; the match to TRBD1 covers 12 bases. The germline V gene has CDR1 DFQATT and CDR2 SNEGSKA (reference sequence). This CDR3 has 16 residues. V lost 5 bases and J lost 7; bases outside the gene matches: 15. The CDR3 DNA follows: TGCAGTGCTTTCCGATCCCCGGGACAGGGGGCGGGAGAGCAGTACTTC. This encodes CSAFRSPGQGAGEQYF.

In this sample, this clonotype turned up once. At one boundary the junction diverges from the germline segment, which might be a read error. V usage is TRBV4-3 and J usage is TRBJ1-1; 7 nucleotides line up with TRBD1. The CDR3 covers 17 residues. Germline CDR1 and CDR2: LGHNA and YSLEER. CDR3 region: CASSQDPGQIMNPEAFF. In DNA form, the CDR3 reads TGCGCCAGCAGCCAAGATCCGGGACAGATAATGAACCCTGAAGCTTTCTTT.

This clonotype was seen a handful of times. The chain employs TRBV12-3 or TRBV12-4 and TRBJ2-4; D remains unclear. V lost 6 bases to trimming and J lost 0 bases, with 6 bases between them. This CDR3 region has 13 residues. This CDR3 reads CASSEVAKNIQYF. CDR3 DNA sequence: TGTGCCAGCAGCGAAGTAGCCAAAAACATTCAGTACTTC.

This clonotype was counted only a few times. V and J are TRBV28 and TRBJ2-4, with 9 bases fitting TRBD2. V trimming: 2 bases; J trimming: 2 bases; junction bases outside the gene matches: 4. CDR3 length: 16 amino acids. Germline V gives CDR1 MDHEN, CDR2 SYDVKM. The CDR3 region is CASSLGLAGSKNIQYF. The CDR3, as DNA: TGTGCCAGCAGTTTAGGGCTAGCGGGGTCCAAAAACATTCAGTACTTC.

CDR3 loop: CASSQSHGLAGYVVTQYF. CDR3 DNA sequence: TGTGCCAGCAGCCAATCGCACGGACTAGCGGGGTACGTGGTGACCCAGTACTTC. The J gene is TRBJ2-5, the V gene TRBV3-1; 12 bases are shared with TRBD2. The V and J ends lost 2 bases and 7 bases, in that order; junction bases with no gene match: 14. CDR3 length: 18 residues. Germline V gene sequence: CDR1 LGHDT, CDR2 YNNKEL (reference sequence).

This clonotype came up many times. The junction shows a germline mismatch at one end, possibly a read error. V usage is TRBV5-1 and J usage is TRBJ2-7, with a possible D match to TRBD2 (5 bases). This CDR3 spans 14 amino acids. Germline assignment: CDR1 SGHRS and CDR2 YFSETQ. CDR3 nucleotides: TGTGCCAGCAGTTTAGAGGGCCGATCCTACGAGCAGTACTTC. Translated, it gives CASSLEGRSYEQYF.

The gene calls are TRBV7-2 and TRBJ2-5; either TRBD1 or TRBD2 may fit D (5 bases each). CDR3 size: 16 residues. Per germline, CDR1 SGHTA and CDR2 FQGNSA. V was cut by 7 bases and J by 3 bases, with 21 bases left in between. This CDR3 is CASKRTLTGEKETQYF. CDR3 nucleotide sequence: TGTGCCAGCAAGCGGACACTTACTGGGGAAAAAGAGACCCAGTACTTC.

The gene calls are TRBV20-1 and TRBJ2-3, with a weak D call TRBD1 (6 bases). V was trimmed by 3 bases and J by 2 bases, leaving 12 bases between them. Germline V gene lookup returns CDR1 DFQATT and CDR2 SNEGSKA (reference sequence). CDR3 length: 14 amino acids. The CDR3 here is CSASAGAITDTQYF. CDR3 in DNA: TGCAGTGCTAGTGCAGGGGCCATCACAGATACGCAGTATTTT.

The rearrangement uses TRBV5-1 and TRBJ1-5; no clear D. Germline V gene lookup returns CDR1 SGHRS and CDR2 YFSETQ. This CDR3 comprises 15 residues. V was shortened by 0 bases and J by 1 base, with 8 bases between the two germline ends. The CDR3 DNA follows: TGCGCCAGCAGCTTGGGGGATACAAGCAATCAGCCCCAGCATTTT. This gives the protein CASSLGDTSNQPQHF.

This chain connects TRBV20-1 to TRBJ1-2, with TRBD1 matching 10 bases. Germline V gene lookup returns CDR1 DFQATT and CDR2 SNEGSKA (reference sequence). The CDR3 covers 15 residues. V was clipped by 0 bases and J by 3 bases; unmatched bases: 4. The CDR3 spells CSARERDRGYYGYTF. The CDR3 DNA reads as TGCAGTGCTAGAGAGCGGGACAGGGGCTACTATGGCTACACCTTC.